This section outlines one TCR beta chain sequence together with its context. The CDR3 covers 19 residues. Germline CDR1 reads SGHAT; CDR2 reads FQDESV (reference sequence). J was trimmed by 4 bases and V by 5 bases; bases with no gene match: 11. The data were obtained in a study of early T cells in non-severe SARS-CoV-2 infection. One entry per CDR3 protein, called by TCRdb with MiXCR from the 5' RACE reads. The sample carries over 20,000 distinct CDR3 sequences, around 5.1% recorded once. The gene calls are TRBV11-1 and TRBJ2-1; 16 bases map to TRBD2. This receptor was identified in an adult who was a healthcare worker with PCR-confirmed SARS-CoV-2 infection or an uninfected control (not recorded which). Sequencing was performed on whole blood. CDR3 sequence (DNA): TGTGCCAGCAGCCTCCTCCCGCCGGGACTAGCGGGGGGGTACAATGAGCAGTTCTTC. Translation: CASSLLPPGLAGGYNEQFF. The full variable domain, completed using reference TRBV11-1 and TRBJ2-1, is EAEVAQSPRYKITEKSQAVAFWCDPISGHATLYWYRQILGQGPELLVQFQDESVVDDSQLPKDRFSAERLKGVDSTLKIQPAELGDSAMYLCASSLLPPGLAGGYNEQFFGPGTRLTVL.